Presented here are 32 T cell receptor beta chains from one specimen sequenced in a study of T cell repertoires in cytomegalovirus infection. TCRdb called the reads again in MiXCR, with one record for every CDR3 protein. The sample lists approximately 70,000 distinct CDR3 sequences, 20% to 25% occurring once. These receptors' antigens are unknown. The source material was CD8+ T cells from cultured PBMCs, sampled from culture after CMV antigen stimulation. The origin of the receptors is a human donor in good health (CMV status not recorded). Some clones in this sample may be carry-over from other donors' samples.

V gene TRBV27 combines with J gene TRBJ1-2; perhaps TRBD1 as D (6 bases). Germline V gene sequence: CDR1 MNHEY, CDR2 SMNVEV (reference sequence). This CDR3 comprises 15 residues. Trimming removed 5 bases at V and 4 bases at J, with 17 bases between. The CDR3 DNA reads TGTGCCAGCAGTCTTACCCGACAGGCTGCCTATGGCTACACCTTC. It translates to CASSLTRQAAYGYTF.

This clonotype was counted only a few times. The V and J genes are TRBV12-3 or TRBV12-4 and TRBJ2-7; D not certain. CDR3 length equals 12 residues. Trimming removed 5 bases from V and 3 bases from J, with 8 bases in between. The CDR3, as DNA: TGTGCCAGCAGTGGCTTACGCTACGAGCAGTACTTC. Protein sequence: CASSGLRYEQYF.

This clonotype has only a few counts. The V and J genes are TRBV6-1 and TRBJ1-4; TRBD1 matches 9 bases. The CDR3 spans 15 residues. Germline V gene data show CDR1 as MNHNS and CDR2 as SASEGT. Trimming removed 4 bases from V and 7 bases from J; junction bases left unmatched: 7. The CDR3 here is CASSVFDRGSEKLFF. CDR3 in DNA: TGTGCCAGCAGTGTTTTCGACAGGGGGAGTGAAAAACTGTTTTTT.

Only a few counts were recorded for this clonotype. This rearrangement joins TRBV12-3 or TRBV12-4 to TRBJ1-5; D may be TRBD1 (6 bases). V lost 2 bases to trimming and J lost 1 base, with 21 bases between them. The CDR3 contains 19 residues. CDR3 bases: TGTGCCAGCAGTTTAAGCCTACCCCGGGACACACAGAGCAATCAGCCCCAGCATTTT. Translation gives CASSLSLPRDTQSNQPQHF.

The sample holds a few counts of this clonotype. The V gene is TRBV7-9, the J gene TRBJ2-1, with TRBD2 as a possible D gene (5 bases). This CDR3 region has 17 residues. Between the trimmed V and J ends, which lost 3 bases and 6 bases, there was a span of 21 bases. Germline CDR1 reads SEHNR; CDR2 reads FQNEAQ (reference sequence). The CDR3 sequence is CASSFPSGPRDGNEQFF. Here the CDR3 DNA reads TGTGCCAGCAGCTTCCCTTCCGGGCCGAGGGATGGCAATGAGCAGTTCTTC. Using reference TRBV7-9 and TRBJ2-1 for the parts outside the CDR3, the full variable domain is DTGVSQNPRHKITKRGQNVTFRCDPISEHNRLYWYRQTLGQGPEFLTYFQNEAQLEKSRLLSDRFSAERPKGSFSTLEIQRTEQGDSAMYLCASSFPSGPRDGNEQFFGPGTRLTVL.

Many counts were recorded for this clonotype. V is TRBV12-3 or TRBV12-4 and J is TRBJ1-1; a possible D gene is TRBD1 (5 bases). V was cut by 4 bases and J by 1 base, with 10 bases left in between. The CDR3 is made up of 14 amino acids. CDR3 in DNA: TGTGCCAGCAGTTCGGGACGGGGGAACACTGAAGCTTTCTTT. Translating it yields CASSSGRGNTEAFF.

This rearrangement joins TRBV30 to TRBJ2-7; TRBD1 aligns across 9 bases. Germline V gene data show CDR1 as GTSNPN and CDR2 as SVGIG (reference sequence). The CDR3 is made up of 15 amino acids. V trimming: 0 bases; J trimming: 3 bases; junction bases outside the gene matches: 6. The CDR3 sequence: CAWSVLGTGLYEQYF. In nucleotides, the CDR3 is TGTGCCTGGAGTGTTCTGGGGACAGGGCTCTACGAGCAGTACTTC.

This clonotype was counted only a few times. This chain links TRBV4-1 with TRBJ2-2; no firm D call. V gave up 5 bases and J gave up 5 bases, with 6 bases separating them. Germline CDR1 and CDR2: MGHRA and YSYEKL. The CDR3 totals 12 residues. CDR3 coding DNA: TGCGCCAGCAGCAGTTTAACCGGGGAGCTGTTTTTT. This sequence encodes CASSSLTGELFF.

This clonotype was picked up a small number of times. V is TRBV20-1 and J is TRBJ2-3, with 8 bases fitting TRBD1. Germline V CDR1 and CDR2: DFQATT, SNEGSKA (reference sequence). The CDR3 sequence is 15 residues long. V was clipped by 6 bases and J by 2 bases; unmatched bases: 10. The CDR3 spells CSAPRGRVITDTQYF. The CDR3 coding sequence is TGCAGTGCCCCCAGGGGGCGGGTGATCACAGATACGCAGTATTTT.

V gene TRBV18 combines with J gene TRBJ2-7; the match to TRBD1 covers 7 bases. V dropped 3 bases and J dropped 2; count of bases not matched to a gene: 7. Germline assignment: CDR1 KGHSH and CDR2 LQKENI. The CDR3 runs to 15 residues. The CDR3 reads CASSPGPGTAYEQYF. The CDR3 nucleotides are TGTGCCAGCTCACCTGGCCCCGGGACAGCCTACGAGCAGTACTTC. The whole variable domain, remainder taken from reference TRBV18 and TRBJ2-7, is NAGVMQNPRHLVRRRGQEARLRCSPMKGHSHVYWYRQLPEEGLKFMVYLQKENIIDESGMPKERFSAEFPKEGPSILRIQQVVRGDSAAYFCASSPGPGTAYEQYFGPGTRLTVT.

This clonotype came up a few times. The chain carries TRBV7-9 and TRBJ1-2, with 8 bases aligning to TRBD1. V lost 4 bases and J lost 5; bases outside the gene matches: 12. The CDR3 totals 16 residues. Germline V gene sequence: CDR1 SEHNR, CDR2 FQNEAQ (reference sequence). The CDR3 spells CASSSGTGFIHYGYTF. CDR3 in DNA: TGTGCCAGCAGCTCCGGGACAGGCTTCATTCATTATGGCTACACCTTC.

The rearrangement links TRBV2 to TRBJ1-1; perhaps TRBD1 as D (6 bases). This CDR3 comprises 12 residues. The V gene's germline CDR1 is SNHLY and CDR2 FYNNEI. V lost 10 bases to trimming and J lost 7 bases, with 16 bases between them. CDR3 in DNA: TGTGCCACCCCAACAGGGCTCGATGAAGCTTTCTTT. Amino acid sequence: CATPTGLDEAFF.

The V and J genes are TRBV27 and TRBJ2-7; D perhaps matches TRBD1 (6 bases). Germline V lookup: CDR1 MNHEY, CDR2 SMNVEV (reference sequence). The CDR3 has 15 amino acids. V lost 4 bases and J 0 bases, leaving 13 bases between the germline ends. The CDR3 region is CASSSGTLVSYEQYF. CDR3 nucleotides: TGTGCCAGCAGTTCCGGGACACTCGTCTCCTACGAGCAGTACTTC.

The chain employs TRBV19 and TRBJ2-1, with D possibly TRBD1 on 5 matching bases. Germline V gives CDR1 LNHDA, CDR2 SQIVND (reference sequence). The CDR3 is 15 amino acids. V was pared by 0 bases and J by 9 bases, with 15 bases between. The DNA of the CDR3 is TGTGCCAGTAGTATAGACTCTAATCAGGGAAGTGAGCAGTTCTTC. The encoded protein is CASSIDSNQGSEQFF.

The chain carries TRBV6-2 or TRBV6-3 and TRBJ2-1, with 10 bases matching TRBD2. This CDR3 spans 16 amino acids. Germline lookup yields CDR1 MNHEY and CDR2 SVGEGT. With V trimmed by 6 bases and J by 6 bases, 11 bases remained unmatched. Written as DNA, the CDR3 is TGTGCCAGCAGAATAACGCCTAGCGGGGGTTTCAATGAGCAGTTCTTC. Its protein product is CASRITPSGGFNEQFF.

This chain links TRBV18 with TRBJ1-1; 11 positions agree with TRBD1. The CDR3 is made up of 13 amino acids. Germline V CDR1 and CDR2: KGHSH, LQKENI. Trimming removed 4 bases from V and 8 bases from J; junction bases left unmatched: 3. CDR3 sequence: CASSLGQGAEAFF. In nucleotides, the CDR3 is TGTGCCAGCTCACTCGGACAGGGGGCGGAAGCTTTCTTT.

This clonotype has a handful of counts. This chain's CDR3 is CASTLNSGGPDEQYF. CDR3 nucleotides: TGTGCCAGCACACTCAATAGCGGGGGGCCGGACGAGCAGTACTTC. V usage is TRBV12-3 or TRBV12-4 and J usage is TRBJ2-7, with 10 positions matching TRBD2. Trimming took 7 bases from V and 5 from J; bases not matched to a gene: 11. The CDR3 spans 15 residues.

This clonotype appeared a single time. This sequence joins TRBV7-9 and TRBJ1-5, with D unresolved. This CDR3 contains 13 residues. V lost 3 bases and J lost 3, with 6 bases in between. The germline CDR1 and CDR2 sequences are SEHNR and FQNEAQ (reference sequence). CDR3 DNA sequence: TGTGCCAGCAGCTTGGATCCCAATCAGCCCCAGCATTTT. Its translation: CASSLDPNQPQHF. Supplemented by reference TRBV7-9 and TRBJ1-5, the full variable domain reads DTGVSQNPRHKITKRGQNVTFRCDPISEHNRLYWYRQTLGQGPEFLTYFQNEAQLEKSRLLSDRFSAERPKGSFSTLEIQRTEQGDSAMYLCASSLDPNQPQHFGDGTRLSIL.

This clonotype was detected ten times or more. This sequence joins TRBV6-5 and TRBJ2-7; D is ambiguous. The CDR3 has 13 residues. V was pared by 0 bases and J by 5 bases, with 8 bases between. Germline values: CDR1 MNHEY, CDR2 SVGAGI. The CDR3 DNA is TGTGCCAGCAGTTACTCGGTAGGGAACGAGCAGTACTTC. As protein: CASSYSVGNEQYF.

This chain uses TRBV7-8 with TRBJ2-1, with 8 bases identical to TRBD2. CDR3 length: 17 amino acids. From germline, CDR1 is SGHVS and CDR2 FQNEAQ. The ends lost 1 base at V and 2 bases at J; junction bases unmatched: 7. The CDR3 coding sequence is TGTGCCAGCAGCTTAGGCTCTGCGGGGGGCCCCTACAATGAGCAGTTCTTC. It yields the protein CASSLGSAGGPYNEQFF.

This clonotype was observed a handful of times. The CDR3 is CASSSWTSGGARNIQYF. DNA of the CDR3: TGTGCCAGCAGCTCTTGGACTAGCGGGGGTGCCAGGAACATTCAGTACTTC. The rearrangement uses TRBV7-2 and TRBJ2-4; 13 bases match TRBD2. Germline assignment: CDR1 SGHTA and CDR2 FQGNSA. Trimming cost V 4 bases and J 7 bases; bases outside gene matches: 10. The CDR3 is 17 residues long.

In this sample, this clonotype turned up a few times. This CDR3 reads CASRPGQSSPANTGELFF. CDR3 bases: TGTGCCAGCAGGCCGGGACAGAGTTCCCCCGCGAACACCGGGGAGCTGTTTTTT. The chain recombines TRBV7-9 with TRBJ2-2, with 7 bases fitting TRBD1. The CDR3 runs 18 residues. V was pared by 6 bases and J by 0 bases, with 13 bases of the junction left unmatched. Germline V gene sequence: CDR1 SEHNR, CDR2 FQNEAQ (reference sequence).

This clonotype was observed a few times. The chain couples TRBV7-9 to TRBJ2-6; D is ambiguous. The CDR3 contains 14 residues. CDR1 and CDR2 (germline): SEHNR, FQNEAQ (reference sequence). With 3 bases removed from V and 3 bases from J, the gap between germline ends came to 6 bases. The CDR3 sequence is CASSFEIGANVLTF. In DNA, the CDR3 is TGTGCCAGCAGCTTCGAAATTGGGGCCAACGTCCTGACTTTC. The variable domain in full, with the rest retrieved from reference TRBV7-9 and TRBJ2-6, is DTGVSQNPRHKITKRGQNVTFRCDPISEHNRLYWYRQTLGQGPEFLTYFQNEAQLEKSRLLSDRFSAERPKGSFSTLEIQRTEQGDSAMYLCASSFEIGANVLTFGAGSRLTVL.

This chain uses TRBV7-9 with TRBJ2-7; TRBD1 matches at 8 bases. CDR3 length: 16 amino acids. CDR1 SEHNR and CDR2 FQNEAQ come from the germline V gene (reference sequence). V was pared by 2 bases and J by 2 bases, with 8 bases of the junction left unmatched. This chain's CDR3 is CASSLLTRTGPYEQYF. DNA for the CDR3: TGTGCCAGCAGCTTATTAACCCGGACAGGGCCCTACGAGCAGTACTTC.

This clonotype has only a few counts. CDR3 amino acids: CASSLEAGVRTDTQYF. In nucleotides, the CDR3 is TGTGCCAGCAGCTTAGAGGCGGGGGTCCGCACAGATACGCAGTATTTT. This chain joins TRBV7-2 and TRBJ2-3; TRBD2 matches 7 bases. Losses at the gene ends were 1 base for V and 1 base for J; bases not matched to a gene: 5. Germline CDR1 SGHTA, CDR2 FQGNSA. The CDR3 has 16 amino acids.

This rearrangement joins TRBV7-8 to TRBJ2-7, with 14 bases matching TRBD2. This CDR3 is built from 15 residues. With 5 bases clipped from V and 4 bases from J, the junction kept 4 bases outside the gene matches. Germline CDR1 and CDR2: SGHVS and FQNEAQ. The CDR3: CASSQGLAGVYEQYF. In DNA, the CDR3 is TGTGCCAGCAGCCAGGGACTAGCGGGGGTATACGAGCAGTACTTC.

This clonotype was counted a few times. The chain has TRBV7-9 and TRBJ2-7, with 9 bases fitting TRBD1. Germline trimming cut 1 base from V and 7 bases from J; bases unmatched to any gene: 2. The CDR3 length is 13 residues. CDR1 and CDR2 from the germline V gene are SEHNR and FQNEAQ (reference sequence). CDR3 in DNA: TGTGCCAGCAGCTTAGACAGGGGGCAAGAGCAGTACTTC. This encodes CASSLDRGQEQYF.

The rearrangement joins TRBV7-6 to TRBJ2-3, with TRBD2 as a possible D gene (6 bases). The germline V and J ends were trimmed by 2 bases and 3 bases, with 15 bases remaining between them. In germline, CDR1 is SGHVS, CDR2 FNYEAQ. CDR3 length: 16 amino acids. CDR3 protein: CASSLFGTETTDTQYF. DNA for the CDR3: TGTGCCAGCAGCTTATTCGGGACTGAGACGACAGATACGCAGTATTTT.

This clonotype was detected only a few times. This sequence joins TRBV12-3 or TRBV12-4 and TRBJ1-6, with 10 bases identical to TRBD1. Trimming removed 1 base from V and 10 bases from J; junction bases left unmatched: 4. The CDR3 consists of 15 residues. The CDR3 sequence is CASSLGTGGGSPLHF. CDR3 nucleotides: TGTGCCAGCAGTTTAGGGACAGGGGGAGGATCACCCCTCCACTTT.

The rearrangement joins TRBV24-1 to TRBJ2-3, with no clear D. Germline assignment: CDR1 KGHDR and CDR2 SFDVKD. V was pared by 0 bases and J by 4 bases, with 4 bases between. CDR3 length equals 13 residues. CDR3 sequence reads: CATSDLWADTQYF. CDR3 nucleotide sequence: TGTGCCACCAGTGATTTGTGGGCAGATACGCAGTATTTT.

The V and J genes are TRBV6-2 or TRBV6-3 and TRBJ2-7, with D hard to call. The CDR3 extends over 13 amino acids. V was pared by 0 bases and J by 5 bases, with 8 bases between. Germline CDR1 MNHEY, CDR2 SVGEGT. CDR3 region: CASSYSFIDEQYF. As DNA, the CDR3 is TGTGCCAGCAGTTACTCTTTCATCGACGAGCAGTACTTC.

This clonotype has at least ten counts. The chain recombines TRBV24-1 with TRBJ2-1; no firm D call. V dropped 3 bases and J dropped 2 bases, with 10 bases sitting between them. The CDR3 runs 15 residues. CDR1 KGHDR and CDR2 SFDVKD come from the germline V gene. CDR3 sequence (DNA): TGTGCCACCAGTGATGGCTCATCCACCTACAATGAGCAGTTCTTC. This codes for CATSDGSSTYNEQFF.